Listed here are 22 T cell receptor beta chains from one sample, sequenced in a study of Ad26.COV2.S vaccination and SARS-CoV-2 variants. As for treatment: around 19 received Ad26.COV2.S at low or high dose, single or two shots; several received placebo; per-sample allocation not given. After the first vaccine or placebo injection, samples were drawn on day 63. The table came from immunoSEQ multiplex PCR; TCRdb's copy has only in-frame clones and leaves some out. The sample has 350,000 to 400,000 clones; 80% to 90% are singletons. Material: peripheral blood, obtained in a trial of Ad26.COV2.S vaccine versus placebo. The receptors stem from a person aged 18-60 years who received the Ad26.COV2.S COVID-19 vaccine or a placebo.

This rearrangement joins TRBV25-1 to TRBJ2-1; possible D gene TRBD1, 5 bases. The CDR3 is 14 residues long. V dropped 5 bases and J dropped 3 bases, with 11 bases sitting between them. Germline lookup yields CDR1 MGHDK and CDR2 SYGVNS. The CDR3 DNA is TGTGCCAGCAGTCTTCAGGGTATCTACAATGAGCAGTTCTTC. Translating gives CASSLQGIYNEQFF. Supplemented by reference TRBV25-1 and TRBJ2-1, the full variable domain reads EADIYQTPRYLVIGTGKKITLECSQTMGHDKMYWYQQDPGMELHLIHYSYGVNSTEKGDLSSESTVSRIRTEHFPLTLESARPSHTSQYLCASSLQGIYNEQFFGPGTRLTVL.

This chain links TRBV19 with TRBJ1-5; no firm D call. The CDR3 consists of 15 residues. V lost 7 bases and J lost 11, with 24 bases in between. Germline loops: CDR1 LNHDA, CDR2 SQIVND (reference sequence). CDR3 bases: TGTGCCAGTAAGCGGCGGACGGCCGCCTCCGATTCCCAGCATTTT. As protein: CASKRRTAASDSQHF. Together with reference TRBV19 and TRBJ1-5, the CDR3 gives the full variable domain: DGGITQSPKYLFRKEGQNVTLSCEQNLNHDAMYWYRQDPGQGLRLIYYSQIVNDFQKGDIAEGYSVSREKKESFPLTVTSAQKNPTAFYLCASKRRTAASDSQHFGDGTRLSIL.

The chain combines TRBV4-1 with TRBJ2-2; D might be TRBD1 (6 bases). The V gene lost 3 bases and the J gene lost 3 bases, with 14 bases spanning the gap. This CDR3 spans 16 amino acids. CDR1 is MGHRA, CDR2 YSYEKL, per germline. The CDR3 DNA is TGCGCCAGCAGCCAGCCAGGGGCGTCGGACACCGGGGAGCTGTTTTTT. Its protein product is CASSQPGASDTGELFF.

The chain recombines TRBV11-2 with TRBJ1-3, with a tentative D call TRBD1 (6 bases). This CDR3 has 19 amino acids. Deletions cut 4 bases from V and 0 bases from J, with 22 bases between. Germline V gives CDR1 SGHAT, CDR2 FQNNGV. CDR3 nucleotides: TGTGCCAGCAGCTCAATTAAGGGATTGGACAGCTTCTCTGGAAACACCATATATTTT. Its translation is CASSSIKGLDSFSGNTIYF. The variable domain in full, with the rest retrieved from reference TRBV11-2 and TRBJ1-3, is EAGVAQSPRYKIIEKRQSVAFWCNPISGHATLYWYQQILGQGPKLLIQFQNNGVVDDSQLPKDRFSAERLKGVDSTLKIQPAKLEDSAVYLCASSSIKGLDSFSGNTIYFGEGSWLTVV.

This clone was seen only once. In DNA form, the CDR3 reads TGTGCCAGCAGTCAGTGGGGGCTTGCTGGAAACACCATATATTTT. Its translation is CASSQWGLAGNTIYF. The chain couples TRBV6-5 to TRBJ1-3, with D possibly TRBD1 on 6 matching bases. Germline CDR1 MNHEY, CDR2 SVGAGI. The CDR3 covers 15 residues. Trimming stripped 5 bases from V and 2 bases from J, with 13 bases between.

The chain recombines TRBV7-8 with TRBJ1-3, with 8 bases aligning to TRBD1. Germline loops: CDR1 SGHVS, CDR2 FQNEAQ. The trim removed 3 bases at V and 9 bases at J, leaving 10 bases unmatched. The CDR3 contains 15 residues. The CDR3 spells CASSLDRVVPTTIYF. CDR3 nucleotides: TGTGCCAGCAGCTTGGACAGGGTAGTTCCAACCACCATATATTTT.

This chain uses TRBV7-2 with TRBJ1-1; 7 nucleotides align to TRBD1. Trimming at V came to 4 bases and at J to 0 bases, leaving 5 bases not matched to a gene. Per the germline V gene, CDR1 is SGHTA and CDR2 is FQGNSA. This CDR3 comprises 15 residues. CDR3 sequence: CASSSAGGLNTEAFF. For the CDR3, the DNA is TGTGCCAGCAGCTCCGCAGGGGGTTTGAACACTGAAGCTTTCTTT.

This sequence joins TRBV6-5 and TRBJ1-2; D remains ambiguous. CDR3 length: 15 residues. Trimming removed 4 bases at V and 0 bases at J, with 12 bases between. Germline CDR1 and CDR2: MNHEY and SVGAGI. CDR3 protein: CASSSGQIANYGYTF. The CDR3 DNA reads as TGTGCCAGCAGTTCCGGGCAGATAGCTAACTATGGCTACACCTTC.

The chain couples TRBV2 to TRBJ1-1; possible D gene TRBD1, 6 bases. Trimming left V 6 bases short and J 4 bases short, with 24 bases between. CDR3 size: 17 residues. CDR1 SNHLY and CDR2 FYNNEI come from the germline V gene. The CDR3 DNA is TGTGCCAGCAGCAACCCCAACAGGGCATGGATGGCCACTGAAGCTTTCTTT. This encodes CASSNPNRAWMATEAFF. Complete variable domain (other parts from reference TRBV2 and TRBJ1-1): EPEVTQTPSHQVTQMGQEVILRCVPISNHLYFYWYRQILGQKVEFLVSFYNNEISEKSEIFDDQFSVERPDGSNFTLKIRSTKLEDSAMYFCASSNPNRAWMATEAFFGQGTRLTVV.

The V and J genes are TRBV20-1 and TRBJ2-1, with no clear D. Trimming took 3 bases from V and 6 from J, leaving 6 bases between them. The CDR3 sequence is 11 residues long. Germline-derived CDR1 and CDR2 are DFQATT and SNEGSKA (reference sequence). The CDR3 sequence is CSASPSNEQFF. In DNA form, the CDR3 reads TGCAGTGCTAGCCCCTCCAATGAGCAGTTCTTC.

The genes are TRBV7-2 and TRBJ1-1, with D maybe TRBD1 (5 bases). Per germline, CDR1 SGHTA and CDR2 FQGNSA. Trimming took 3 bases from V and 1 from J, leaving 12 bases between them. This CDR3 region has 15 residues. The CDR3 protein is CASSFRRGRNTEAFF. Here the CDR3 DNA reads TGTGCCAGCAGCTTTAGGAGGGGACGGAACACTGAAGCTTTCTTT.

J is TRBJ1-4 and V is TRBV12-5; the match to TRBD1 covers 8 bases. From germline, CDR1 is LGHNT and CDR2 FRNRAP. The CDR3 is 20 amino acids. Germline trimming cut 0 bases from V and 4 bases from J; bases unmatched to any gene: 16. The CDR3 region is CASGLVASDRDNLVNEKLFF. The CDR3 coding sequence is TGTGCTAGTGGTTTGGTAGCATCGGACAGGGATAATCTGGTTAATGAAAAACTGTTTTTT.

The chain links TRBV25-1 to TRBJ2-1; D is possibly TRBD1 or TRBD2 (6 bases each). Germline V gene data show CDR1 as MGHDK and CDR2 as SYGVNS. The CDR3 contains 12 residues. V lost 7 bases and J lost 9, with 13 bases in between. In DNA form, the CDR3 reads TGTGCCAGCAACGGGAAGGGGGGTGAGCAGTTCTTC. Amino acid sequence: CASNGKGGEQFF.

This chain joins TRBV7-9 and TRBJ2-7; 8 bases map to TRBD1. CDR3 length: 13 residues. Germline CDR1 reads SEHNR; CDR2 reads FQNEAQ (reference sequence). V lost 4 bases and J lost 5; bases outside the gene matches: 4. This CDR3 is CASSSRGLHEQYF. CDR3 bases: TGTGCCAGCAGCTCCAGGGGGCTACACGAGCAGTACTTC.

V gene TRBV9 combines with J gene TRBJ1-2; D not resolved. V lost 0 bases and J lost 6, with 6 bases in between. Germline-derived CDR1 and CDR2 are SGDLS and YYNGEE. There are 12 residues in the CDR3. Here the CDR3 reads CASSVGGDGYTF. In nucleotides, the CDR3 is TGTGCCAGCAGCGTAGGTGGGGATGGCTACACCTTC.

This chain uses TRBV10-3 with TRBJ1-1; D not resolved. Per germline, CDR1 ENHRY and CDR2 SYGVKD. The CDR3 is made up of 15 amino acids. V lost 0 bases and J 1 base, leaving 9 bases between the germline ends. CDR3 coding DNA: TGTGCCATCAGTGAGTCAGTGGTGGGGAACACTGAAGCTTTCTTT. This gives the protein CAISESVVGNTEAFF.

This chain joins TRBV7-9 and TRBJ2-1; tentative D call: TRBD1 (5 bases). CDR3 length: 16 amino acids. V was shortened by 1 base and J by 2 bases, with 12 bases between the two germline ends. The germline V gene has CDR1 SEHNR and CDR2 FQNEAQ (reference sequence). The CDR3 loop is CASSLGGRATYNEQFF. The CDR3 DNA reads TGTGCCAGCAGCTTAGGGGGCAGGGCCACCTACAATGAGCAGTTCTTC.

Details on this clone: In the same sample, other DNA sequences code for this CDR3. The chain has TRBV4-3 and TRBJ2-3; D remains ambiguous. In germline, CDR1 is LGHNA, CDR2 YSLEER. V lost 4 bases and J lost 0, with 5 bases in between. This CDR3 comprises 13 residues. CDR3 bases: TGCGCCAGCAGCCGTGGGAGCACAGATACGCAGTATTTT. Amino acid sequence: CASSRGSTDTQYF.

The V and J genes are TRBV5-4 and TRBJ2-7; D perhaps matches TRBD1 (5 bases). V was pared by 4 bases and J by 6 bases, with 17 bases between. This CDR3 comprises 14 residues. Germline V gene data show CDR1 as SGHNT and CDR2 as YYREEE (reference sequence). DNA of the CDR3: TGTGCCAGCAGCCACCGACAGACCGTCCCCGAGCAGTACTTC. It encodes CASSHRQTVPEQYF.

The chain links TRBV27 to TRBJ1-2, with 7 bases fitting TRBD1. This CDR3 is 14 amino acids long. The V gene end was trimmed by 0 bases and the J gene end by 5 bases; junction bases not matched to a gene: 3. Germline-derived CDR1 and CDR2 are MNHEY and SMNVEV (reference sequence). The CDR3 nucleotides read TGTGCCAGCAGTTTATCGTCCAGGGGGTATGGCTACACCTTC. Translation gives CASSLSSRGYGYTF.

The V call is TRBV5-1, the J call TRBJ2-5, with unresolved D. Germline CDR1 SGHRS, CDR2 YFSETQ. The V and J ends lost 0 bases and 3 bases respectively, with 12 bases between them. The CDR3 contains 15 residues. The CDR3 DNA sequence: TGCGCCAGCAGCTTGGATTTGGGCTTTGAAGAGACCCAGTACTTC. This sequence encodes CASSLDLGFEETQYF.

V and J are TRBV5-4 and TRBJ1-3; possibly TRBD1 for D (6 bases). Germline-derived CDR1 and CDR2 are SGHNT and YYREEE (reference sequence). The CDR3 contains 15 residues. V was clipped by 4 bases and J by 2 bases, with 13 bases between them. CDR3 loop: CASSLDGGAGNTIYF. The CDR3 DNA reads TGTGCCAGCAGCCTGGACGGGGGCGCTGGAAACACCATATATTTT.